This T cell receptor (beta chain) was captured in a study of T cell changes during pregnancy in multiple sclerosis. As for this clone: Compared with germline, one end of the junction differs, possibly owing to a read error.

Profiled with immunoSEQ multiplex PCR; TCRdb holds only in-frame clones, not every one. The sample carries more than 90,000 clones, around 92% recorded once. Germline CDR1 is LGHNA and CDR2 is YSLEER. The CDR3 is 15 residues long. The source was peripheral blood, collected after pregnancy. The TCR was taken from a female donor with multiple sclerosis, enrolled in a pregnancy study. V usage is TRBV4-3 and J usage is TRBJ2-3; D gene ambiguous. The CDR3 coding sequence is TGCGCCAGCAGCGGTAATGAATATAGCACCGATACGCAGTATTTT. Its protein is CASSGNEYSTDTQYF.